The rows below give T cell receptor beta chains drawn from one sample of a study of spatial heterogeneity in lung cancer. Via MiXCR, TCRdb re-called the 5' RACE reads, giving one row per CDR3 protein. The profile shows about 18,000 distinct CDR3 sequences, about 10% of them singletons. Specimen: PBMCs, collected at follow-up. The receptors stem from a male donor with early-stage non-small cell lung cancer. Both conserved end residues are trimmed from each CDR3. Fields, in order: V gene, CDR3 protein.

>TRBV20-1
SARDRTGDRETQY
>TRBV6-5
ASRRDRDGPEQF
>TRBV7-9
ASSPGLAGGDEQF
>TRBV6-2/TRBV6-3
ASSQPLEGYGYT
>TRBV20-1
SGTGSYEQY
>TRBV7-7
ASSLDGGGFNEQF
>TRBV5-1
ASSFRTNTDTQY
>TRBV7-6
ASSWDRPGSSYNEQF
>TRBV6-5
ASSYSALGGPDEKLF
>TRBV11-2
ASSSEGGPVVETQY
>TRBV19
ASSPLGGYEQY
>TRBV10-1
ASSGSGRRETQY
>TRBV23-1
ASSQPASQGPNEKLF
>TRBV30
AWSVKAGVSGNTIY
>TRBV12-3/TRBV12-4
ASSLAGSTGAQY
>TRBV10-3
AITPDSDTGRDYEQY
>TRBV7-9
ASSLDRGREQY
>TRBV20-1
SAFTGTANTGELF
>TRBV6-1
ASSGGLAGASETQY
>TRBV5-5
ASSGQVFGEQF
>TRBV10-1
ASTGSSNSPLH
>TRBV29-1
SASLQGVSSGGPRETQY
>TRBV27
ASSDPGLAGGRNEQF
>TRBV2
ASGERMNTEAF
>TRBV6-5
ASRGQILNTEAF
>TRBV7-9
ASSSSGTTGYEQY
>TRBV7-9
ASSLGPVSNQPQH
>TRBV6-6
ATRLGQGYGYT
>TRBV5-1
ASSEGLAPRQETQY
>TRBV7-8
ASSVRLANTGELF
>TRBV19
ASSPRISYAQH
>TRBV28
ATKVGVREGVNEQF
>TRBV7-9
ASRIAGGKGEQF
>TRBV7-9
ASSLAPSMNTEAF
>TRBV3-1
ASSQDLQGQNGYT
>TRBV20-1
SARAGGFLVLSTDTQY
>TRBV5-1
ASSLFGVGAEAF
>TRBV11-2
ASSSQAPYEQY
>TRBV10-2
ASSHAGYEQY
>TRBV3-1
ASSQEGLAIYGPHEQY
>TRBV5-5
ASSLDTREGLEDNEQF
>TRBV18
ASGDRDRANTGELF
>TRBV12-3/TRBV12-4
ASSLMHTEAF
>TRBV7-8
ASSLERGANQETQY
>TRBV2
ASSEGKRTYYNSPLH
>TRBV5-1
ASSLVPGLGQPQH
>TRBV5-1
ASSQVAGEGETQY
>TRBV6-2/TRBV6-3
ASSPQGASNQPQH
>TRBV4-3
ASSQSPFGSYEQY
>TRBV20-1
SARAGTANSPLH
>TRBV7-2
ASSLLARRQNTGELF
>TRBV7-2
ASSLETGVIGGYT
>TRBV5-1
ASSLDGLGKEQY
>TRBV20-1
SARDPAVDNSPLH
>TRBV7-8
ASTRLAGGQETQY